The entry that follows covers one TCR beta chain sequence. Its target is not known. Primers for the PCR totalled 60 Vbeta and 13 Jbeta. Sequencing was performed with immunoSEQ multiplex PCR; in TCRdb, only in-frame clones are kept and a portion is missing. The data hold 210,000 or so clones, with 77% observed a single time. V lost 4 bases and J 1 base, leaving 18 bases between the germline ends. Germline assignment: CDR1 SQVTM and CDR2 ANQGSEA. This CDR3 region has 16 residues. The data derive from a study of cytomegalovirus exposure and HLA in healthy donors. Study results and caveats: There was a cluster of highly shared sequence variants that was likely a sequencing artifact. A later examination showed that TCR association rates differed by HLA locus, with DRB1 most and HLA-C fewest. Earlier analysis looked at TCR beta V segments, and most were productive about 87% or about 30% of the time. Later analysis found that TCR beta chains associated with HLA were more clonally expanded than other, equally common chains.

The V call is TRBV29-1, the J call TRBJ2-3; weak D call: TRBD2 (5 bases). The clonotype was recovered from a woman in her 30s in good health and CMV-seropositive. Specimen: PBMCs. CDR3 nucleotides: TGCAGCGTTGTACGGGCCCGGCGTAGCGGCACAGATACGCAGTATTTT. Amino acids: CSVVRARRSGTDTQYF.